The 27 T cell receptor beta chains below come from one sample, sequenced in a study of CDR3 diversity in severe acne. TCRdb re-derived calls from the PCR reads in MiXCR, one entry per CDR3 protein. Of more than 85,000 distinct CDR3 sequences detected, under 55% appear once; the ten largest clones hold more than 9%. Sequencing input: blood. The source is a male donor with severe acne vulgaris.

This clonotype showed up just a few times. The chain uses TRBV28 and TRBJ1-2, with a possible D match to TRBD1 (5 bases). Germline assignment: CDR1 MDHEN and CDR2 SYDVKM. The CDR3 is 15 amino acids. Between the trimmed V and J ends, which lost 5 bases and 2 bases, there was a span of 15 bases. In DNA form, the CDR3 reads TGTGCCAGCAGTCCCTGGGACCGTCAGAACTATGGCTACACCTTC. Translation gives CASSPWDRQNYGYTF.

This clonotype was detected once. The V and J genes are TRBV30 and TRBJ2-1; 9 bases are a match to TRBD1. The CDR3 sequence is 15 residues long. Looked up from germline, CDR1 is GTSNPN and CDR2 is SVGIG (reference sequence). The J segment lost 5 bases and the V segment lost 2 bases, leaving 7 bases of the junction unmatched. The CDR3 loop reads CAWSIRTGVNNEQFF. For the CDR3, the DNA is TGTGCCTGGAGTATCCGGACAGGGGTAAACAATGAGCAGTTCTTC.

Worth noting for this clonotype: A much larger clone lies a single base off, so this may be a read error. V and J are TRBV19 and TRBJ2-1, with 13 nucleotides matching TRBD2. This CDR3 is built from 15 residues. Germline V gene sequence: CDR1 LNHDA, CDR2 SQIVND (reference sequence). CDR3 coding DNA: TGTGCCTGTAGTATTGGGACTAGCGGGGACTACTGGCAGTTCTTC. It translates to CACSIGTSGDYWQFF.

This clonotype appeared a few times. The rearrangement uses TRBV20-1 and TRBJ2-1, with 9 bases matching TRBD2. Germline assignment: CDR1 DFQATT and CDR2 SNEGSKA (reference sequence). The CDR3 consists of 11 residues. The CDR3 sequence is CSRASGDEQFF. As DNA, the CDR3 is TGCAGCAGGGCTAGCGGGGATGAGCAGTTCTTC.

At least ten counts were recorded for this clonotype. This sequence joins TRBV20-1 and TRBJ1-1, with D unresolved. The CDR3 consists of 13 residues. Trimming cost V 0 bases and J 5 bases, with 10 bases left between them. Germline V CDR1 and CDR2: DFQATT, SNEGSKA (reference sequence). The CDR3 sequence: CSARDIGRTEAFF. The CDR3 DNA is TGCAGTGCTAGAGATATAGGGAGGACTGAAGCTTTCTTT.

This rearrangement joins TRBV7-2 to TRBJ1-5; 8 bases are a match to TRBD1. The CDR3 runs to 14 residues. V shed 1 base, J shed 14 bases, and the junction held 10 bases outside the gene matches. CDR1 and CDR2 (germline): SGHTA, FQGNSA. CDR3 sequence (DNA): TGTGCCAGCAGCTTAGGGACAGGGCTCCCCCCCGAGCATTTT. As protein: CASSLGTGLPPEHF.

This clonotype turned up a few times. This sequence joins TRBV4-1 and TRBJ2-7, with D perhaps assigned TRBD1 or TRBD2 (7 bases each). CDR1 is MGHRA and CDR2 is YSYEKL in the germline V gene. The CDR3 runs 15 residues. V was pared by 4 bases and J by 3 bases, with 16 bases between. CDR3 sequence (DNA): TGCGCCAGCAGCCCAAGGGCAGGGGGGGGCTACGAGCAGTACGTC. It specifies CASSPRAGGGYEQYV.

This clonotype has at least ten counts. The V and J genes are TRBV28 and TRBJ1-2; D is uncertain. The CDR3 sequence is 10 residues long. Germline CDR1 MDHEN, CDR2 SYDVKM. V gave up 3 bases and J gave up 6 bases, with 2 bases separating them. CDR3 nucleotides: TGTGCCAGCAGTTTCAATGGCTACACCTTC. Protein: CASSFNGYTF.

As to this clonotype: A much larger clonotype is one base distant, so this may be a read error. A read error is likely, as this CDR3 ends without the conserved phenylalanine or tryptophan. This chain uses TRBV25-1 with TRBJ2-6; D may be TRBD1 or TRBD2 (5 bases each). The CDR3 contains 13 residues. From germline, CDR1 is MGHDK and CDR2 SYGVNS. The V gene lost 5 bases and the J gene lost 10 bases, with 12 bases spanning the gap. The CDR3 DNA reads TGTGCCAGCAGTACCTGGGGCGGGAACGTCCTGACTTCC. This translates into CASSTWGGNVLTS.

In its sample, this clonotype was seen once. V is TRBV10-1 and J is TRBJ2-7, with D perhaps TRBD1 (5 bases). This CDR3 is 17 amino acids long. Germline V CDR1 and CDR2: WNHNN, SYGVQD (reference sequence). Trimming stripped 3 bases from V and 3 bases from J, with 21 bases between. CDR3 DNA sequence: TGCGCCAGCAGTGAATACCCTCCAGGGAAAGACGACTACGAGCAGTACTTC. It codes for CASSEYPPGKDDYEQYF.

This clonotype has more than one count but fewer than ten. The chain carries TRBV5-1 and TRBJ1-1; D is possibly TRBD1 (6 bases). This CDR3 comprises 14 residues. The germline V and J ends were trimmed by 4 bases and 1 base, with 11 bases remaining between them. Germline CDR1 and CDR2: SGHRS and YFSETQ. The DNA for the CDR3 is TGCGCCAGCAGCCGTGGACAGCAGAACACTGAAGCTTTCTTT. This translates into CASSRGQQNTEAFF. Filled out from reference TRBV5-1 and TRBJ1-1, the complete variable domain reads KAGVTQTPRYLIKTRGQQVTLSCSPISGHRSVSWYQQTPGQGLQFLFEYFSETQRNKGNFPGRFSGRQFSNSRSEMNVSTLELGDSALYLCASSRGQQNTEAFFGQGTRLTVV.

In this sample, this clonotype is medium-sized (0.01 to 0.1%). CDR3 protein: CASSHSTDTQYF. CDR3 nucleotides: TGCGCCAGCAGTCATAGCACAGATACGCAGTATTTT. The chain couples TRBV10-2 to TRBJ2-3; D ambiguous. Deletions cut 5 bases from V and 0 bases from J, with 3 bases between. The germline gives CDR1 WSHSY, CDR2 SAAADI. This CDR3 comprises 12 residues.

A remark on this clonotype: A single base separates this from a much larger clone, so it may be a read error. The chain carries TRBV7-2 and TRBJ2-7; possible D gene TRBD1, 6 bases. Germline V lookup: CDR1 SGHTA, CDR2 FQGNSA. The V end was cut by 3 bases, the J end by 3 bases, with 9 bases between. This CDR3 is 13 amino acids long. CDR3 DNA: TGTGCCAGCAGCTTGGAAGGGGGCTACGAGCAGTACGTC. Its translation: CASSLEGGYEQYV.

This clonotype was seen repeatedly, ten times or more. The rearrangement links TRBV7-2 to TRBJ2-5, with TRBD2 identical over 10 bases. Germline CDR1 is SGHTA and CDR2 is FQGNSA. Trimming cost V 5 bases and J 0 bases; bases outside gene matches: 6. The CDR3 spans 16 residues. CDR3 nucleotides: TGTGCCAGCAGCCCAGGACTAGCGGTGTACCAAGAGACCCAGTACTTC. Protein sequence: CASSPGLAVYQETQYF.

V gene TRBV20-1 combines with J gene TRBJ2-5; unclear D gene. Germline CDR1 is DFQATT and CDR2 is SNEGSKA (reference sequence). The length of the CDR3 is 11 residues. Trimming removed 1 base at V and 5 bases at J, with 5 bases between. This CDR3 reads CSARVRETQYF. The CDR3 DNA is TGCAGTGCTAGAGTCCGGGAGACCCAGTACTTC.

This clonotype was counted a few times. The chain couples TRBV6-6 to TRBJ1-3; D is undetermined. Germline CDR1 and CDR2: MNHNY and SVGAGI (reference sequence). This CDR3 is built from 16 residues. V shed 6 bases and J shed 1 base, with 16 bases lying between them. This CDR3 is CASSSTDGESGNTIYF. The CDR3 DNA is TGTGCCAGCAGCAGCACGGACGGCGAGTCTGGAAACACCATATATTTT.

The chain joins TRBV29-1 to TRBJ1-1; D is ambiguous. This CDR3 spans 14 amino acids. Germline CDR1 reads SQVTM; CDR2 reads ANQGSEA. V lost 0 bases to trimming and J lost 1 base, with 9 bases between them. In nucleotides, the CDR3 is TGCAGCGTTGAAGAATTCAGGAAGAACACTGAAGCTTTCTTT. Its translation is CSVEEFRKNTEAFF.

Only one count was recorded for this clonotype. This chain connects TRBV7-6 to TRBJ1-1; 9 positions match TRBD1. The ends lost 1 base at V and 1 base at J; junction bases unmatched: 10. The CDR3 totals 18 residues. From germline, CDR1 is SGHVS and CDR2 FNYEAQ. The DNA of the CDR3 is TGTGCCAGCAGCTTAGGGGGGACAGGGACGACCAGGAACACTGAAGCTTTCTTT. This translates into CASSLGGTGTTRNTEAFF.

This clonotype occurred many times. This chain uses TRBV2 with TRBJ1-2, with 9 bases matching TRBD1. The V gene end was trimmed by 1 base and the J gene end by 7 bases; junction bases not matched to a gene: 10. The CDR3 is 16 amino acids. CDR1 and CDR2 from the germline V gene are SNHLY and FYNNEI. In DNA form, the CDR3 reads TGTGCCAGCAGTGAAGACTCCACAGGGGGCGCCTTTGGCTACACCTTC. Residues: CASSEDSTGGAFGYTF.

The chain links TRBV10-3 to TRBJ2-3, with TRBD2 matching 7 bases. Germline lookup yields CDR1 ENHRY and CDR2 SYGVKD. With V trimmed by 6 bases and J by 4 bases, 10 bases remained unmatched. The CDR3 runs 15 residues. This chain's CDR3 is CAISNGLGGADTQYF. In nucleotides, the CDR3 is TGTGCCATCAGCAACGGACTAGGAGGGGCAGATACGCAGTATTTT.

This clonotype was picked up a small number of times. The V gene is TRBV4-3, the J gene TRBJ1-4, with D uncertain. The germline V gene encodes CDR1 LGHNA and CDR2 YSLEER. CDR3 length: 15 residues. V shed 1 base and J shed 8 bases, with 14 bases lying between them. CDR3: CASSQGLGSGEKLFF. The CDR3 nucleotides are TGCGCCAGCAGCCAAGGTCTCGGGAGCGGGGAAAAACTGTTTTTT.

Turning to this clonotype: At one end, the junction sequence differs from germline, possibly due to a read error. The chain uses TRBV18 and TRBJ2-1; D remains ambiguous. Germline values: CDR1 KGHSH, CDR2 LQKENI. This CDR3 contains 15 residues. The CDR3 nucleotides are TGCGCCAGCTCCCCTGTTCCGGTTTTCTACAATGAGCAGTTCTTC. Amino acid sequence: CASSPVPVFYNEQFF. The complete variable domain, with remaining parts taken from reference TRBV18 and TRBJ2-1, reads NAGVMQNPRHLVRRRGQEARLRCSPMKGHSHVYWYRQLPEEGLKFMVYLQKENIIDESGMPKERFSAEFPKEGPSILRIQQVVRGDSAAYFCASSPVPVFYNEQFFGPGTRLTVL.

Concerning this clonotype itself: Compared with germline, one end of the junction differs, possibly owing to a read error. V is TRBV9 and J is TRBJ2-5; no reliable D call. Germline V lookup: CDR1 SGDLS, CDR2 YYNGEE. CDR3 length equals 9 residues. The CDR3 protein is CASSVGLGF. For the CDR3, the DNA is TGTGCCAGCAGCGTAGGCTTAGGGTTC.

V is TRBV25-1 and J is TRBJ2-6, with 8 bases that match TRBD2. CDR1 is MGHDK and CDR2 is SYGVNS in the germline V gene. The CDR3 covers 18 residues. The V gene end was trimmed by 5 bases and the J gene end by 0 bases; junction bases not matched to a gene: 9. CDR3 DNA: TGTGCCAGCAGTTTACACGAGCGGGAGACCTCTGGGGCCAACGTCCTGACTTTC. Protein sequence: CASSLHERETSGANVLTF.

Only one count was recorded for this clonotype. One base away lies a much larger clone, so this may be a sequencing read error. The chain is built from TRBV6-1 and TRBJ1-1; a possible D gene is TRBD1 (5 bases). Germline V gene sequence: CDR1 MNHNS, CDR2 SASEGT. This CDR3 has 13 residues. CDR3 coding DNA: TGTGCCAGCAGTGAAAGTGCAGGGAGTGAAGCTTCCTTT. It encodes CASSESAGSEASF.

This clonotype is classed as medium-sized. The J gene is TRBJ1-6, the V gene TRBV20-1; D uncertain. The length of the CDR3 is 14 residues. Germline V gives CDR1 DFQATT, CDR2 SNEGSKA (reference sequence). V was cut by 1 base and J by 7 bases, with 11 bases left in between. CDR3 loop: CSARVQIANSPLHF. DNA for the CDR3: TGCAGTGCTAGAGTTCAGATAGCAAATTCACCCCTCCACTTT.

This clonotype was detected many times. This sequence joins TRBV12-3 or TRBV12-4 and TRBJ2-5; no clear D gene. The V and J ends lost 3 bases and 4 bases respectively, with 6 bases between them. CDR3 length equals 12 residues. The CDR3 region has the DNA TGTGCCAGCAGTTTTCTTGCAGAGACCCAGTACTTC. Amino acids: CASSFLAETQYF.